This T cell receptor beta chain was recorded in a study of blood T cell repertoires in COVID-19. Study-wide context: Nucleic acid was either cDNA or gDNA, and it came from T cells, B-cell-depleted T cells, or PBMCs.

In the original processing: The assay estimated nucleated cells by amplifying reference gene primers. Assay: immunoSEQ multiplex PCR; the TCRdb copy retains only in-frame clones and omits some. The DNA was the basis for D and trimming; V, J and clone size are from that table. The sample gives 250,000 to 300,000 clones, about nine tenths of which show up once; 11% is in the top ten. The Seattle site enrolled patients during active infection and followed them longitudinally. The V gene's germline CDR1 is MNHEY and CDR2 SMNVEV (reference sequence). CDR3 length equals 15 residues. Germline trimming cut 4 bases from V and 2 bases from J; bases unmatched to any gene: 7.

The clonotype was recovered from a woman younger than 45 with COVID-19, enrolled during active disease. The chain is built from TRBV27 and TRBJ2-7; the match to TRBD1 covers 8 bases. The sequencing sample was made of peripheral blood. The DNA of the CDR3 is TGTGCCAGCAGTTCAATGCCGGACAGGGCCTACGAGCAGTACTTC. Translation gives CASSSMPDRAYEQYF.